This is a list of T cell receptor beta chains from one sample in a study of molecular identifiers for immune sequencing clone quantification. TCRdb re-called the PCR reads through MiXCR, storing one row per CDR3 protein. Here the sample spans some 580,000 distinct CDR3 sequences, 25% being singletons. The specimen sequenced was naive CD8+ T cells from blood, with Jurkat cell RNA spiked in. The receptors come from a human donor in good health. Some libraries in this study had Jurkat cell RNA spiked in. CDR3s include the opening cysteine and the closing phenylalanine or tryptophan. A D gene is named only where the DNA matches it firmly. Size tells how often a clone was seen (once, few, many) or the class of an expanded clone, and some rows leave it out.

d_gene	v_gene	j_gene	abundance	CDR3aa	CDR3nt
TRBD2	TRBV3-1	TRBJ2-5	NA	CASSQLAGGTQETQYF	TGTGCCAGCAGCCAACTAGCGGGGGGAACCCAAGAGACCCAGTACTTC
TRBD1	TRBV6-2/TRBV6-3	TRBJ1-5	few	CASSYSGGRDQPQHF	TGTGCCAGCAGTTACTCAGGGGGCAGGGATCAGCCCCAGCATTTT
NA	TRBV7-9	TRBJ1-4	few	CASSPVSLREKLFF	TGTGCCAGCAGCCCCGTCTCCCTTCGGGAAAAACTGTTTTTT
TRBD2	TRBV14	TRBJ2-7	NA	CASSPGGLAGYERYF	TGTGCCAGCAGCCCCGGAGGACTAGCGGGCTACGAGCGGTACTTC
TRBD2	TRBV27	TRBJ2-7	many	CASSLFAGETVYEQYF	TGTGCCAGCAGTTTATTTGCGGGGGAGACCGTCTACGAGCAGTACTTC
NA	TRBV5-1	TRBJ2-1	NA	CASSLAGFDEQLF	TGCGCCAGCAGCTTGGCCGGGTTCGATGAGCAGTTATTC
NA	TRBV13	TRBJ1-5	many	CASSLGAAGRNQPQHF	TGTGCCAGCAGCTTAGGGGCCGCCGGTCGCAATCAGCCCCAGCATTTT
TRBD2	TRBV4-1	TRBJ2-3	few	CASSHPLAGTPTDTQYF	TGCGCCAGCAGCCATCCTCTAGCGGGGACTCCCACAGATACGCAGTATTTT
NA	TRBV12-3/TRBV12-4	TRBJ2-3	NA	CASRGTTSSTDTQYF	TGTGCCAGCAGGGGAACAACTTCGAGCACAGATACGCAGTATTTT
TRBD1	TRBV19	TRBJ1-1	NA	CASSISNRGRAAEAFF	TGTGCCAGTAGTATTTCAAACAGGGGGAGGGCCGCTGAAGCTTTCTTT
TRBD1	TRBV5-1	TRBJ2-7	NA	CASSLVQGGFYEQYF	TGCGCCAGCAGCTTAGTACAGGGGGGATTTTACGAGCAGTACTTC
NA	TRBV2	TRBJ2-3	few	CASSVRYGVVTDTQYF	TGTGCCAGCAGTGTTAGGTATGGGGTGGTCACAGATACGCAGTATTTT
NA	TRBV14	TRBJ2-2	many	CASSQDQGLPATGELFF	TGTGCCAGCAGCCAAGATCAGGGGTTGCCCGCCACCGGGGAGCTGTTTTTT
TRBD1	TRBV12-3/TRBV12-4	TRBJ2-7	few	CASSSDRVHPYEQYF	TGTGCCAGCAGTTCCGACAGGGTCCATCCCTACGAGCAGTACTTC
NA	TRBV14	TRBJ2-5	NA	CASSQDWGPQETQYF	TGTGCCAGCAGCCAAGATTGGGGCCCCCAAGAGACCCAGTACTTC
NA	TRBV3-1	TRBJ2-3	NA	CASSQAPGGPTDTQYF	TGTGCCAGCAGCCAGGCACCCGGCGGGCCTACAGATACGCAGTATTTT
TRBD2	TRBV12-5	TRBJ2-1	few	CASGLVTGGHNEQFF	TGTGCTAGTGGTTTGGTAACGGGGGGGCATAATGAGCAGTTCTTC
NA	TRBV29-1	TRBJ2-3	many	CSVEDQGKKLSDTQYF	TGCAGCGTTGAAGACCAGGGGAAAAAGCTCTCAGATACGCAGTATTTT
NA	TRBV4-1	TRBJ1-1	few	CASSQEGQWMNTEAFF	TGCGCCAGCAGCCAAGAAGGGCAGTGGATGAACACTGAAGCTTTCTTT
NA	TRBV13	TRBJ2-7	few	CASSLRPHTGEGMEQYF	TGTGCCAGCAGCCTAAGGCCACACACAGGAGAGGGGATGGAGCAGTACTTC
TRBD2	TRBV19	TRBJ2-3	NA	CASSVGLTPMDTQYF	TGTGCCAGTAGTGTGGGACTAACCCCGATGGATACGCAGTATTTT
NA	TRBV12-3/TRBV12-4	TRBJ2-3	many	CASSPPSRPEEDTQYF	TGTGCCAGCAGTCCCCCGTCGAGGCCGGAAGAGGATACGCAGTATTTT